This T cell receptor (beta chain) was recorded in a study of cytotoxic CD8 clonotypes in ibrutinib-treated CLL. Trimming shortened V by 7 bases and J by 6 bases, and 15 bases separated the two germline ends. The CDR3 is 14 amino acids. CDR1 SGHTA and CDR2 FQGNSA come from the germline V gene. This table comes from immunoSEQ multiplex PCR, and its TCRdb copy is limited to in-frame clones, with some not included. The table shows 75,000 to 80,000 clones, with around four fifths occurring only once. This material consisted of PBMCs, taken after 24 months of ibrutinib treatment. The TCR was taken from a human donor with chronic lymphocytic leukemia. The chain employs TRBV7-2 and TRBJ2-2, with D perhaps TRBD1 (6 bases). CDR3 loop: CASILGSGAGELFF. In DNA, the CDR3 is TGTGCCAGCATCCTTGGGTCAGGGGCCGGGGAGCTGTTTTTT.